This passage covers 8 T cell receptor beta chains from one sample sequenced in a study of T cell repertoires in cytomegalovirus infection. TCRdb reprocessed the reads with MiXCR, giving one entry per CDR3 protein. The sample has some 150,000 distinct CDR3 sequences; about a quarter are singletons. Input material: PBMCs. These receptors originate from a human donor in good health (CMV status not recorded). Some clones in this sample may be carry-over from other donors' samples.

This chain links TRBV2 with TRBJ1-1; tentative D call: TRBD1 (5 bases). This CDR3 comprises 14 residues. Germline V lookup: CDR1 SNHLY, CDR2 FYNNEI. The ends were cut back, 0 bases at V and 3 bases at J, with 8 bases in the middle. The DNA for the CDR3 is TGTGCCAGCAGTGAAGCGCGAGGGGACACTGAAGCTTTCTTT. This gives the protein CASSEARGDTEAFF.

The J gene is TRBJ2-7, the V gene TRBV28; TRBD2 matches at 12 bases. J gave up 0 bases and V 4 bases, and 4 bases lay outside the gene matches. This CDR3 is 16 amino acids long. Germline V gene sequence: CDR1 MDHEN, CDR2 SYDVKM. The CDR3, as DNA: TGTGCCAGCAGTTCCCCGACTAGCGGGAGCTCCTACGAGCAGTACTTC. It yields the protein CASSSPTSGSSYEQYF.

This clonotype has a count of ten or more. The CDR3 loop reads CASSQTSGSSNYGYTF. As DNA, the CDR3 is TGTGCCAGCAGCCAAACATCGGGCAGCTCTAACTATGGCTACACCTTC. The V and J genes are TRBV7-2 and TRBJ1-2; D is ambiguous. The germline V gene has CDR1 SGHTA and CDR2 FQGNSA. Trimming took off 5 bases at V and 0 bases at J, with 16 bases between the two ends. The CDR3 sequence is 16 residues long.

This clonotype showed up just a few times. The chain carries TRBV7-2 and TRBJ1-2; D remains ambiguous. Germline V gives CDR1 SGHTA, CDR2 FQGNSA. The CDR3 is made up of 14 amino acids. Between the trimmed V and J ends, which lost 2 bases and 7 bases, there was a span of 14 bases. In DNA form, the CDR3 reads TGTGCCAGCAGCTTATGGACCGAGCGTCCTGGCTACACCTTC. Translated: CASSLWTERPGYTF.

With regard to this clonotype: A junction end diverges from the germline sequence, so it may reflect a read error. The rearrangement links TRBV29-1 to TRBJ2-1; D is unclear. The CDR3 is made up of 13 amino acids. Germline V gene sequence: CDR1 SQVTM, CDR2 ANQGSEA. The CDR3 DNA follows: TGCAGCGTTGAATCCGGGCGGCACAATGAGCAGCTCTTC. This encodes CSVESGRHNEQLF.

V gene TRBV4-3 combines with J gene TRBJ1-5; TRBD1 agrees at 7 bases. The CDR3 runs 17 residues. Germline V CDR1 and CDR2: LGHNA, YSLEER. After removal of 0 bases from V and 0 bases from J, the junction contained 5 bases not matched to a gene. CDR3 in DNA: TGCGCCAGCAGCCAAGATTGGGGACAGAATAGCAATCAGCCCCAGCATTTT. It encodes CASSQDWGQNSNQPQHF.

This chain joins TRBV28 and TRBJ1-4; D call uncertain. Trimming took 2 bases from V and 3 from J, leaving 10 bases between them. This CDR3 is 15 amino acids long. Germline loops: CDR1 MDHEN, CDR2 SYDVKM. The CDR3 loop reads CASSLDWSSNEKLFF. The CDR3 nucleotides are TGTGCCAGCAGTTTAGACTGGAGTTCTAATGAAAAACTGTTTTTT.

The sample holds many counts of this clonotype. The chain uses TRBV7-8 and TRBJ2-7; TRBD2 might be the D (6 bases). The CDR3 extends over 16 amino acids. Per germline, CDR1 SGHVS and CDR2 FQNEAQ. V was trimmed by 2 bases and J by 3 bases, leaving 17 bases between them. The chain's CDR3 is CASSLSAGPNIYEQYF. DNA for the CDR3: TGTGCCAGCAGCTTATCGGCGGGACCAAACATCTACGAGCAGTACTTC.